This T cell receptor beta chain was identified during a study of beta chain features in type 1 diabetes. Study-level information: Healthy donors and patients showed comparable age, gender and cell yields. Whole-study findings and limits: Researchers report that Type 1 diabetes patients had moderately but significantly shorter TCRB CDR3s across all four CD4+ subsets. Within the patient group, naive, central memory and Treg TCRB repertoires appeared more similar to each other than within healthy donors.

V gave up 0 bases and J gave up 9 bases, with 5 bases separating them. The CDR3 runs to 10 residues. CDR1 and CDR2 from the germline V gene are SQVTM and ANQGSEA. About this clone itself: Its target is unknown.

The study reverse transcribed the entire isolated RNA, so it sequenced expressed TCRB transcripts. The assay was immunoSEQ multiplex PCR, and TCRdb's table has in-frame clones only and misses some. The profile covers around 260,000 clones, with roughly 25% appearing a single time and about 0.011% taken by the ten largest. The chain is built from TRBV29-1 and TRBJ1-2; no reliable D call. Material: naive CD4+ T cells from blood. The origin of this receptor is a woman aged 25 to 39 with type 1 diabetes. CDR3 sequence (DNA): TGCAGCGTTGAAGATAGCAGCTACACCTTC. Encoded protein: CSVEDSSYTF.